The rows below give T cell receptor beta chains drawn from one sample of a study of blood T cell repertoires in COVID-19. Here immunoSEQ multiplex PCR was the method, and the copy in TCRdb shows in-frame clones only, minus some. Of 150,000 to 200,000 clones in the sample, over 80% were seen once. Sequenced input: PBMCs or T cells enriched from blood (not recorded which). The source is a woman in her fifties or sixties who had recovered from COVID-19. CDR3s include the opening cysteine and the closing phenylalanine or tryptophan. A D gene is named only where the DNA matches it firmly. Clone size is shown for a subset of rows, as once, few, many or a class of expanded clone.

clone_size j_call d_call v_call cdr3_aa cdr3_nt
NA TRBJ2-1 TRBD2 TRBV7-3 CASSYSGGTDEQFF TGTGCCAGCAGCTATAGCGGGGGAACCGATGAGCAGTTCTTC
once TRBJ1-4 NA TRBV28 CASSFPRLEHEKLFF TGTGCCAGCAGTTTCCCTCGTTTAGAGCATGAAAAACTGTTTTTT
once TRBJ2-7 TRBD2 TRBV9 CASSLVASGIYEQYF TGTGCCAGCAGTCTAGTCGCTAGCGGGATCTACGAGCAGTACTTC
NA TRBJ1-5 NA TRBV7-9 CASSLAQNQPQHF TGTGCCAGCAGCTTAGCGCAGAATCAGCCCCAGCATTTT
NA TRBJ1-1 TRBD1 TRBV6-1 CASSDRDRTNTEAFF TGTGCCAGCAGTGATAGGGACAGAACGAACACTGAAGCTTTCTTT
NA TRBJ1-1 NA TRBV6-5 CASSWGGAFF TGTGCCAGCAGTTGGGGGGGGGCTTTCTTT
once TRBJ2-3 TRBD2 TRBV10-3 CAITSGLAGADTQYF TGTGCCATCACCTCCGGACTAGCGGGAGCAGATACGCAGTATTTT
NA TRBJ2-7 TRBD2 TRBV30 CAWSVWKGLAGDTYEQYF TGTGCCTGGAGTGTATGGAAGGGACTAGCGGGAGATACCTACGAGCAGTACTTC
NA TRBJ2-4 NA TRBV4-2 CASSQVDKNIQYF TGTGCCAGCAGCCAAGTAGACAAAAACATTCAGTACTTC
NA TRBJ1-5 NA TRBV7-2 CASSWGVGSNQPQHF TGTGCCAGCTCCTGGGGGGTAGGAAGCAATCAGCCCCAGCATTTT
once TRBJ1-5 NA TRBV20-1 CSASLSNQPQHF TGCAGTGCTAGTTTAAGCAATCAGCCCCAGCATTTT
NA TRBJ1-1 NA TRBV10-3 CAISESGAYRNTEAFF TGTGCCATCAGTGAGTCGGGGGCCTATCGGAACACTGAAGCTTTCTTT
NA TRBJ2-3 NA TRBV3-1/TRBV3-2 CASSPWSGVGTDTQYF TGTGCCAGCAGCCCCTGGTCAGGGGTTGGTACAGATACGCAGTATTTT
NA TRBJ1-6 TRBD1 TRBV19 CASSIPQDRGPLHF TGTGCCAGTAGTATTCCTCAGGACAGGGGACCCCTCCACTTT
NA TRBJ1-5 TRBD1 TRBV2 CASDATGGQPQHF TGTGCCAGCGACGCGACAGGGGGTCAGCCCCAGCATTTT
NA TRBJ2-1 TRBD2 TRBV18 CASSPGLAGINEQFF TGTGCCAGCTCACCGGGACTAGCGGGGATCAATGAGCAGTTCTTC
NA TRBJ1-3 NA TRBV7-2 CASSHDSRNTIYF TGTGCCAGCAGCCATGACTCGAGAAACACCATATATTTT
NA TRBJ2-3 NA TRBV12-3/TRBV12-4 CASSRQDTQYF TGTGCCAGCAGTCGTCAGGATACGCAGTATTTT
NA TRBJ1-4 NA TRBV18 CASSHEGEKLFF TGTGCCAGCTCGCACGAGGGCGAAAAACTGTTTTTT
NA TRBJ1-1 TRBD1 TRBV25-1 CASSARGQGFTEAFF TGTGCCAGCAGTGCCCGAGGACAGGGGTTCACTGAAGCTTTCTTT
NA TRBJ1-2 NA TRBV29-1 CSVDKGGAVDGYTF TGCAGCGTTGATAAGGGAGGGGCCGTGGATGGCTACACCTTC
NA TRBJ2-7 TRBD2 TRBV12-3/TRBV12-4 CASSFKLAGEQYF TGTGCCAGCAGTTTCAAACTAGCGGGTGAGCAGTACTTC
once TRBJ1-2 TRBD1 TRBV28 CASSRQGSLLRGYTF TGTGCCAGCAGCAGACAGGGCTCCCTGCTGCGTGGCTACACCTTC
NA TRBJ2-6 TRBD1 TRBV2 CASSADRAGANVLTF TGTGCCAGCAGTGCAGACAGGGCTGGGGCCAACGTCCTGACTTTC
NA TRBJ2-7 TRBD1 TRBV5-1 CASSLVQGQGTPYEQYF TGCGCCAGCAGCTTGGTTCAGGGACAGGGGACGCCCTACGAGCAGTACTTC
NA TRBJ1-6 TRBD1 TRBV4-1 CASSLGQGNPYSPLHF TGCGCCAGCAGCCTCGGACAGGGAAATCCTTACTCACCCCTCCACTTT
once TRBJ1-5 TRBD1 TRBV19 CASSPTGDQPQHF TGTGCCAGTAGTCCGACAGGGGATCAGCCCCAGCATTTT
NA TRBJ2-5 TRBD2 TRBV18 CASSPPASGRETQYF TGTGCCAGCTCACCACCCGCTAGCGGGCGAGAGACCCAGTACTTC
NA TRBJ1-6 NA TRBV7-9 CASSLGYLSPLHF TGTGCCAGCAGCTTAGGTTATTTGTCACCCCTCCACTTT
few TRBJ2-2 TRBD2 TRBV5-4 CASRGTSGSGTGELFF TGTGCCAGCAGAGGGACTAGCGGGAGTGGCACCGGGGAGCTGTTTTTT
NA TRBJ1-1 NA TRBV5-4 CASSTQVYTEAFF TGTGCCAGCAGCACCCAGGTATACACTGAAGCTTTCTTT
NA TRBJ1-1 TRBD1 TRBV27 CASSATGGGTEAFF TGTGCCAGCAGTGCCACAGGGGGGGGCACTGAAGCTTTCTTT
NA TRBJ1-5 NA TRBV29-1 CSAGGASNQPQHF TGCAGCGCTGGCGGGGCAAGCAATCAGCCCCAGCATTTT
NA TRBJ1-4 NA TRBV5-6 CASSYRQAATNEKLFF TGTGCCAGCAGCTACAGACAGGCCGCAACTAATGAAAAACTGTTTTTT
NA TRBJ1-1 NA TRBV18 CASSPPQGSTEAFF TGTGCCAGCTCACCACCGCAGGGGTCCACTGAAGCTTTCTTT
NA TRBJ2-3 TRBD2 TRBV30 CASETSGGAADTQYF TGTGCCTCGGAGACTAGCGGGGGGGCAGCAGATACGCAGTATTTT
once TRBJ1-1 NA TRBV5-6 CASSLGGITEAFF TGTGCCAGCAGCTTGGGAGGGATCACTGAAGCTTTCTTT
NA TRBJ1-2 NA TRBV9 CASSSGFSGYTF TGTGCCAGCAGCTCAGGATTCAGCGGCTACACCTTC
NA TRBJ1-2 TRBD1 TRBV5-1 CASSSQPGQGKSGYTF TGCGCCAGCAGCTCCCAACCGGGACAGGGGAAAAGTGGCTACACCTTC
NA TRBJ1-2 TRBD1 TRBV3-1/TRBV3-2 CASRLTLSGGEGYTF TGTGCCAGCAGACTAACTCTCTCAGGGGGCGAGGGCTACACCTTC
NA TRBJ1-3 TRBD1 TRBV2 CASSTGQGSGNTIYF TGTGCCAGCAGTACGGGACAGGGTTCTGGAAACACCATATATTTT
few TRBJ1-2 NA TRBV5-4 CASSARSGGYTF TGTGCCAGCAGCGCACGCTCGGGTGGCTACACCTTC